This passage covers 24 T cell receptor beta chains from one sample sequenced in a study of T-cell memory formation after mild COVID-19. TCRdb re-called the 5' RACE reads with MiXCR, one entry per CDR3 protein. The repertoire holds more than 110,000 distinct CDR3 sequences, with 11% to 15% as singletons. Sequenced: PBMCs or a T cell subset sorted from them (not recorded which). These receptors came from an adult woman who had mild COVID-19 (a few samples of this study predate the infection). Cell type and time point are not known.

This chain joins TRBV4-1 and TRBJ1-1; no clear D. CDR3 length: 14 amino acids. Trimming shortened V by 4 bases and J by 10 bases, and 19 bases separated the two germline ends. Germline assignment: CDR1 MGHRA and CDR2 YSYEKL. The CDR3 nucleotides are TGCGCCAGCAGCCCAAAGGCGGGTTCTTCCCCAGCTTTCTTT. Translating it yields CASSPKAGSSPAFF.

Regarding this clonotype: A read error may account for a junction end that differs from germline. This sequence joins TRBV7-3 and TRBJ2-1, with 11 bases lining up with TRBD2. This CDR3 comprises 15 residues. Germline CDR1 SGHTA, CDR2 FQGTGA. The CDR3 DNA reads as TGTGCCAGCAGCCTAACTAGCGGGGGCTACAATGAGCAGTTCTTC. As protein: CASSLTSGGYNEQFF.

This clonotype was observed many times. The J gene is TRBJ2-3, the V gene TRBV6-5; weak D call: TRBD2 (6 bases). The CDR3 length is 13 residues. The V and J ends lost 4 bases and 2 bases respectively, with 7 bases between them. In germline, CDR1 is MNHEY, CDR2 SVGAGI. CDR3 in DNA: TGTGCCAGCAGTTGGAGGGACACAGATACGCAGTATTTT. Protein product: CASSWRDTDTQYF.

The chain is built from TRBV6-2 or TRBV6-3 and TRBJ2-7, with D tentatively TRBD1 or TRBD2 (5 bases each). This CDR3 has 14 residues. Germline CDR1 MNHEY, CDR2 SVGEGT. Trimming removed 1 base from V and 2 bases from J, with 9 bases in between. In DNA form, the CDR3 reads TGTGCCAGCAGTTACTTCTGGGACCCCTACGAGCAGTACTTC. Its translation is CASSYFWDPYEQYF.

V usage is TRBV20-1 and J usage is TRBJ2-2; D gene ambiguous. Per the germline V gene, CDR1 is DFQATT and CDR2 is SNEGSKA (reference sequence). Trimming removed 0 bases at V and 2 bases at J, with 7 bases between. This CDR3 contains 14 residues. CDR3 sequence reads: CSARDAGNTGELFF. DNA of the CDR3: TGCAGTGCTAGAGATGCTGGAAACACCGGGGAGCTGTTTTTT.

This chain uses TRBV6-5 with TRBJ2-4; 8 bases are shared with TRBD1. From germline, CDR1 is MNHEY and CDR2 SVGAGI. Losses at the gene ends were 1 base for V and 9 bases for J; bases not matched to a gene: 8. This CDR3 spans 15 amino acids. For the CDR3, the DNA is TGTGCCAGCAGTTACTATCGGACAGGGTTTGCCATTCAGTACTTC. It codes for CASSYYRTGFAIQYF.

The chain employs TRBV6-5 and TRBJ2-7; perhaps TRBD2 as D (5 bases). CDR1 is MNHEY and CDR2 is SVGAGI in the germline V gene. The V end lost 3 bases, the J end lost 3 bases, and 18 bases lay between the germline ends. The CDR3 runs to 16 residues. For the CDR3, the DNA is TGTGCCAGCAGTTATGGGAGTTGGGCAGAAGACTACGAGCAGTACTTC. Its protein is CASSYGSWAEDYEQYF.

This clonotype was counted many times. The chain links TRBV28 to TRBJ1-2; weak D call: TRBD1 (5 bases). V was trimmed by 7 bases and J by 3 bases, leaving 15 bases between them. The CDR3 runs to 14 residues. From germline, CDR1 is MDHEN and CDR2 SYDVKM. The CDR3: CASTLGTDYYGYTF. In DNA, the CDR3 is TGTGCCAGCACCTTGGGGACGGATTACTATGGCTACACCTTC.

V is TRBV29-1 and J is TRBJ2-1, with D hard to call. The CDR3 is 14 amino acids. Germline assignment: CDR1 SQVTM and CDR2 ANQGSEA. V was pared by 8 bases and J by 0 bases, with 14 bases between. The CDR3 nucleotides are TGCAGCCTACTGGACGCCCGCTCCTACAATGAGCAGTTCTTC. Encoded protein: CSLLDARSYNEQFF.

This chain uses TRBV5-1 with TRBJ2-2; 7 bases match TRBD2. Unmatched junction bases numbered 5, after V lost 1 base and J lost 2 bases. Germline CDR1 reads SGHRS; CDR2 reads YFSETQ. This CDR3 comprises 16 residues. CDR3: CASSLYGGSNTGELFF. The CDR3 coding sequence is TGCGCCAGCAGCTTGTACGGGGGGAGTAACACCGGGGAGCTGTTTTTT.

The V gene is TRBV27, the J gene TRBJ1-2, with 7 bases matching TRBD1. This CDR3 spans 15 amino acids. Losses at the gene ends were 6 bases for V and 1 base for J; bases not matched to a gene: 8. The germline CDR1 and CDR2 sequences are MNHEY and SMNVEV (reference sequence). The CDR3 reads CASSRDRYFNYGYTF. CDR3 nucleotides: TGTGCCAGCAGCCGGGACAGATACTTTAACTATGGCTACACCTTC.

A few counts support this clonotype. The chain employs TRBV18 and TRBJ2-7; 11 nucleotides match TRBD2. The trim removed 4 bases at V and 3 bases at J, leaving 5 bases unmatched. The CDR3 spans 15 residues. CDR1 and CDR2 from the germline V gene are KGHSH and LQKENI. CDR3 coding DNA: TGTGCCAGCTCACGAATAACTAGCGGGAGCTACGAGCAGTACTTC. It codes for CASSRITSGSYEQYF.

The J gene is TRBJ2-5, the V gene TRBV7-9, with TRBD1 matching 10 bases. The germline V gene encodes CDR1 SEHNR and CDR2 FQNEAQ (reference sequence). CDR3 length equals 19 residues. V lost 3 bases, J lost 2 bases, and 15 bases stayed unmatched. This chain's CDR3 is CASSFLPGQGRAMQETQYF. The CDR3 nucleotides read TGTGCCAGCAGCTTCCTACCGGGACAGGGGAGGGCGATGCAAGAGACCCAGTACTTC.

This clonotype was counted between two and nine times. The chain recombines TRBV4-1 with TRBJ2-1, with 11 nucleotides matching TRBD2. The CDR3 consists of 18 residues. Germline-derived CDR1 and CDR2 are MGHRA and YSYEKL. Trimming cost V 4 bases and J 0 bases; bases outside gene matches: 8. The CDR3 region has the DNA TGCGCCAGCAGCCGGGATCTAGCGGGAGGTCCCTCCTACAATGAGCAGTTCTTC. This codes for CASSRDLAGGPSYNEQFF.

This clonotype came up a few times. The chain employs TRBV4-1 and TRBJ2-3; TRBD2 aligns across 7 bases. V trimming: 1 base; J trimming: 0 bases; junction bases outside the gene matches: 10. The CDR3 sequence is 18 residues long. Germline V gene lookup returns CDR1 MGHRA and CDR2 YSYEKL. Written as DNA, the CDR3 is TGCGCCAGCAGCCAAGCCGGACTAGGAGCATATAGCACAGATACGCAGTATTTT. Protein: CASSQAGLGAYSTDTQYF.

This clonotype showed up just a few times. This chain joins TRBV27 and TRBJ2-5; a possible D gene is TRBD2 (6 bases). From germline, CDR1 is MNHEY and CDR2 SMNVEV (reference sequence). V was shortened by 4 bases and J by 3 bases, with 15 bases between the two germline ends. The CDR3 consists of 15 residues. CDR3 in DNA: TGTGCCAGCAGTTCCTCGGGGATAGCGGAAGAGACCCAGTACTTC. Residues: CASSSSGIAEETQYF.

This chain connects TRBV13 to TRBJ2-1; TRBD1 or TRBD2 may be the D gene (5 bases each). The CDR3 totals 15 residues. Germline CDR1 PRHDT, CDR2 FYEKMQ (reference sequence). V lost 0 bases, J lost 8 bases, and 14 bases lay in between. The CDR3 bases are TGTGCCAGCAGCTTAGGAGAGGGGTCGACAGATGAGCAGTTCTTC. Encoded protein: CASSLGEGSTDEQFF.

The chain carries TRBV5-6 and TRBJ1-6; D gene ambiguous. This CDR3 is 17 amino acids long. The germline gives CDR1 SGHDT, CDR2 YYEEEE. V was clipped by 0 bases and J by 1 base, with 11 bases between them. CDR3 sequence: CASSLDPLRSYNSPLHF. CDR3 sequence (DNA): TGTGCCAGCAGCTTGGATCCCCTGCGGTCCTATAATTCACCCCTCCACTTT.

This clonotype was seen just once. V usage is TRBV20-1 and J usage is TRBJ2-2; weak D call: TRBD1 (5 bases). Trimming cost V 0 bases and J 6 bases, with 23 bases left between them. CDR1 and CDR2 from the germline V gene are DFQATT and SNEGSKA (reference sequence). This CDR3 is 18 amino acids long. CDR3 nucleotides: TGCAGTGCTAGAGATCTGGCGCGACAGTCCATGGGCCCCGGGGAGCTGTTTTTT. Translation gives CSARDLARQSMGPGELFF.

CDR3 DNA: TGTGCCAGCAGCTTAGTTGAGAGGGAGCTGTTTACAGATACGCAGTATTTT. Protein: CASSLVERELFTDTQYF. The chain uses TRBV7-8 and TRBJ2-3; a possible D gene is TRBD2 (5 bases). This CDR3 region has 17 residues. Between the trimmed V and J ends, which lost 1 base and 3 bases, there was a span of 17 bases. The V gene's germline CDR1 is SGHVS and CDR2 FQNEAQ.

The CDR3 protein is CASSSAGGHYEQYF. DNA of the CDR3: TGTGCCAGCAGCTCCGCGGGAGGCCACTACGAGCAGTACTTC. The chain couples TRBV11-2 to TRBJ2-7, with 8 bases matching TRBD2. In germline, CDR1 is SGHAT, CDR2 FQNNGV. V shed 4 bases, J shed 3 bases, and the junction held 5 bases outside the gene matches. CDR3 length: 14 residues.

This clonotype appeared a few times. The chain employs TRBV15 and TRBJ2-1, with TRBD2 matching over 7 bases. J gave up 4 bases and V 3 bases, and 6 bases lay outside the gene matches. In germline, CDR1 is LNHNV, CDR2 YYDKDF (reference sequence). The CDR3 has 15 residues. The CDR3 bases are TGTGCCACCAGCAGTTCCCGGGGGGTATACAATGAGCAGTTCTTC. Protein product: CATSSSRGVYNEQFF.

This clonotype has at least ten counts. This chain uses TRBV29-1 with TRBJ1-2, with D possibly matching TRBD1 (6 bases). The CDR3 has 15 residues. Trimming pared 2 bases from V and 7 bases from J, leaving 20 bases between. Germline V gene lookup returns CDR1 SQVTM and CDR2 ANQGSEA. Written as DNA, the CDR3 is TGCAGCGTTGAATCTCGTCTTAGGGGGGTAGGTGGCTACACCTTC. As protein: CSVESRLRGVGGYTF. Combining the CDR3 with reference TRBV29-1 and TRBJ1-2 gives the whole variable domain SAVISQKPSRDICQRGTSLTIQCQVDSQVTMMFWYRQQPGQSLTLIATANQGSEATYESGFVIDKFPISRPNLTFSTLTVSNMSPEDSSIYLCSVESRLRGVGGYTFGSGTRLTVV.

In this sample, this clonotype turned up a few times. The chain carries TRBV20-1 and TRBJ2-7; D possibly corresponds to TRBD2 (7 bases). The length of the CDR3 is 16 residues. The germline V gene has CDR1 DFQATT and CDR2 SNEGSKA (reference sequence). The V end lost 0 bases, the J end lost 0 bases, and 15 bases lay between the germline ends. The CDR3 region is CSARDTGGGSSYEQYF. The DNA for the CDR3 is TGCAGTGCTAGAGATACGGGCGGGGGCAGCTCCTACGAGCAGTACTTC.